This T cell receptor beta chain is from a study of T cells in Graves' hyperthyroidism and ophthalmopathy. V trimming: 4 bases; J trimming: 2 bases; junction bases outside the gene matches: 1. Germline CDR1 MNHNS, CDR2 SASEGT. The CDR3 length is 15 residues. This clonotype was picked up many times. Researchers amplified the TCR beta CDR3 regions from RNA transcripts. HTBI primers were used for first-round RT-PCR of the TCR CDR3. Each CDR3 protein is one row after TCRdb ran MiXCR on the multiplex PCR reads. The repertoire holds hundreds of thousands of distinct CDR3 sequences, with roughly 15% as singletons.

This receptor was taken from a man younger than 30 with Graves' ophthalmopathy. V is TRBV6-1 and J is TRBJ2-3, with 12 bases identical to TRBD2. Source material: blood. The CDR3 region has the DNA TGTGCCAGCAGTGGACTAGCGGGAGACACAGATACGCAGTATTTT. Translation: CASSGLAGDTDTQYF.